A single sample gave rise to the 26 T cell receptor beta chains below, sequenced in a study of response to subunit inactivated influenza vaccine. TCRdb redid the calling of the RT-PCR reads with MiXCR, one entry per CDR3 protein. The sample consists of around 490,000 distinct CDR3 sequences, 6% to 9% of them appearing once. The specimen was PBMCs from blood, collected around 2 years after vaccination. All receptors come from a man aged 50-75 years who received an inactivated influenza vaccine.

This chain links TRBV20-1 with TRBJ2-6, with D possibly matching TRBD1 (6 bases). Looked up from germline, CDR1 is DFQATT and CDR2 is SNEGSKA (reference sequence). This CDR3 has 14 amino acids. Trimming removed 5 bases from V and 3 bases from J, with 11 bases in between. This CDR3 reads CSAGDIGGANVLTF. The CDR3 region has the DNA TGCAGTGCTGGGGACATAGGTGGGGCCAACGTCCTGACTTTC.

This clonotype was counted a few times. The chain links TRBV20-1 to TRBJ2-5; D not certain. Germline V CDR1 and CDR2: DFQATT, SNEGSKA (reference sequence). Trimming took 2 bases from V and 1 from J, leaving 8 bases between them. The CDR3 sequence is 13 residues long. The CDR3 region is CSARLGPQETQYF. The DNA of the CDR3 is TGCAGTGCTAGACTCGGGCCCCAAGAGACCCAGTACTTC.

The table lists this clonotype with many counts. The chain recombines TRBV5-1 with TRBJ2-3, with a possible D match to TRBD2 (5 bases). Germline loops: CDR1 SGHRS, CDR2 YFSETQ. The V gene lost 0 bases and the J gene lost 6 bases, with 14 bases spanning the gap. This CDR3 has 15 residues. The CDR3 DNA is TGCGCCAGCAGCTTGGAGGCTAGCCGATCCGATACGCAGTATTTT. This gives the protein CASSLEASRSDTQYF.

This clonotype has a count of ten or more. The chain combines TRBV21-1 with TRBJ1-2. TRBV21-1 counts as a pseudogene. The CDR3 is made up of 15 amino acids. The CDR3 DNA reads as TGTGCCAGCAGCAAAATACGGGGTTGGATCCATGGCTACACCTTC. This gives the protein CASSKIRGWIHGYTF.

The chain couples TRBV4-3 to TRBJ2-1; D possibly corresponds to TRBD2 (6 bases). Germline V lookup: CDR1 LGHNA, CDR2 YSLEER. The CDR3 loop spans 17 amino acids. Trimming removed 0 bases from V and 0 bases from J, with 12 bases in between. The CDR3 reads CASSQDWGLGSYNEQFF. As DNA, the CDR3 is TGCGCCAGCAGCCAAGATTGGGGACTGGGCTCCTACAATGAGCAGTTCTTC.

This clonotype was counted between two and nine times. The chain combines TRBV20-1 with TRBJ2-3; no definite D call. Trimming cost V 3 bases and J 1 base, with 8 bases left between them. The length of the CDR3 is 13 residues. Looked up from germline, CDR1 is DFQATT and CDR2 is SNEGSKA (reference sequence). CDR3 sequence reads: CSARGWGTDTQYF. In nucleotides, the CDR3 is TGCAGTGCTAGGGGGTGGGGCACAGATACGCAGTATTTT.

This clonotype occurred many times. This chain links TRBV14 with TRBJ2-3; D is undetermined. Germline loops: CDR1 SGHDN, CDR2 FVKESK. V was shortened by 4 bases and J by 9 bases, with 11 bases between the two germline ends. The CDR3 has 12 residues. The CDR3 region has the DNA TGTGCCAGCAGCCCGCTAGGCACGACGCAGTATTTT. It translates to CASSPLGTTQYF.

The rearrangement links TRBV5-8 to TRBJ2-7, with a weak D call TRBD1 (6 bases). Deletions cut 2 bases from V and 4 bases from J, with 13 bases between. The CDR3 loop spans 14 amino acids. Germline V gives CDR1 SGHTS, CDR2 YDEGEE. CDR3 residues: CASSLMGAGYEQYF. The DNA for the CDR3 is TGTGCCAGCAGCTTAATGGGGGCAGGGTACGAGCAGTACTTC. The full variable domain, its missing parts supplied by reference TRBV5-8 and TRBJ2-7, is EAGVTQSPTHLIKTRGQQATLRCSPISGHTSVYWYQQALGLGLQFLLWYDEGEERNRGNFPPRFSGRQFPNYSSELNVNALELEDSALYLCASSLMGAGYEQYFGPGTRLTVT.

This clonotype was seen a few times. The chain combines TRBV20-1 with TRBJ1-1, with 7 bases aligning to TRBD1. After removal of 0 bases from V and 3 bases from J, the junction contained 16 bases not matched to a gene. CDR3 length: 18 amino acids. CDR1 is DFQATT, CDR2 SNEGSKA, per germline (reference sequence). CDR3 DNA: TGCAGTGCTAGAGATTTCGGAGGCAGGGGGGAGTGGGACACTGAAGCTTTCTTT. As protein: CSARDFGGRGEWDTEAFF.

The DNA of the CDR3 is TGTGCCAGCAGTTCAGGCAGGTTTTACGAGCAGTACTTC. It yields the protein CASSSGRFYEQYF. This chain connects TRBV27 to TRBJ2-7; D uncertain. Germline V gene sequence: CDR1 MNHEY, CDR2 SMNVEV (reference sequence). This CDR3 comprises 13 residues. V was trimmed by 4 bases and J by 4 bases, leaving 11 bases between them.

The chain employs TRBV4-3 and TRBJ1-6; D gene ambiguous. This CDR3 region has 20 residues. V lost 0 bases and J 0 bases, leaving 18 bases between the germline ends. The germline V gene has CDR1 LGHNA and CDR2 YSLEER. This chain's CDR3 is CASSQEYLPGYGSYNSPLHF. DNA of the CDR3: TGCGCCAGCAGCCAAGAGTATCTACCCGGGTACGGCTCCTATAATTCACCCCTCCACTTT.

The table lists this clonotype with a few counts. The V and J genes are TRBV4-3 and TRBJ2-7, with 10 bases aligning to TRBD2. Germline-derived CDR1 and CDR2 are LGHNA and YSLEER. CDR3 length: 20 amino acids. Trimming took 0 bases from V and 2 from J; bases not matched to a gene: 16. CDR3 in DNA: TGCGCCAGCAGCCAAGAAATACGCGGGACTAGCGTGAAAGCGCCCTACGAGCAGTACTTC. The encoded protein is CASSQEIRGTSVKAPYEQYF.

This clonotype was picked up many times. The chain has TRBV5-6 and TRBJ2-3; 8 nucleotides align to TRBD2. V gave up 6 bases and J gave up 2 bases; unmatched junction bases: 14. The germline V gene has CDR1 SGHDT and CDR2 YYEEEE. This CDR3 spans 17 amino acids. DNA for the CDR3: TGTGCCAGCAACACCCAGCGGGGGCCGGATCCCACAGATACGCAGTATTTT. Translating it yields CASNTQRGPDPTDTQYF.

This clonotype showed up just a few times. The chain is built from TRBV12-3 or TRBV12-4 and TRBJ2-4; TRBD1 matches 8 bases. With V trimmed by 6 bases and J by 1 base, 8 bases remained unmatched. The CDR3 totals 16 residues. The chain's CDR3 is CASRPTGGRAKNIQYF. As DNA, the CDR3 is TGTGCCAGCAGGCCAACAGGGGGACGGGCCAAAAACATTCAGTACTTC.

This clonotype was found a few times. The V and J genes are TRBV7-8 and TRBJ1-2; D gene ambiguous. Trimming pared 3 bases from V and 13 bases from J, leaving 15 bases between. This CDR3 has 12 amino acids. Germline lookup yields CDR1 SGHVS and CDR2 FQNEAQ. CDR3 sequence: CASSLGMVSFTF. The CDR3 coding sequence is TGTGCCAGCAGCTTGGGAATGGTCTCGTTCACCTTC.

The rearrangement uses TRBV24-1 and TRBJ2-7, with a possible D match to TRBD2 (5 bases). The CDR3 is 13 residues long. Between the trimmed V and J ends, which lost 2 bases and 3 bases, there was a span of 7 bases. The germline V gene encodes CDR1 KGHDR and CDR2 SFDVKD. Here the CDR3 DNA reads TGTGCCACCAGTGATTATGGAGGCTACGAGCAGTACTTC. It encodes CATSDYGGYEQYF.

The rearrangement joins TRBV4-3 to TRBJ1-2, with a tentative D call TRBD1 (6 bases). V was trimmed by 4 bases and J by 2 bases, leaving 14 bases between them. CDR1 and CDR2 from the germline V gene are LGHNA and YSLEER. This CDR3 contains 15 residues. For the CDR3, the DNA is TGCGCCAGCAGCCCGGTTGAGGGGGGCAACTATGGCTACACCTTC. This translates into CASSPVEGGNYGYTF.

The DNA for the CDR3 is TGTGCCAGCAGGAGACAGGGGGCCGCAACCCAGTACTTC. It encodes CASRRQGAATQYF. The rearrangement links TRBV27 to TRBJ2-5; 10 bases are shared with TRBD1. Germline-derived CDR1 and CDR2 are MNHEY and SMNVEV (reference sequence). Germline trimming cut 6 bases from V and 8 bases from J; bases unmatched to any gene: 6. The CDR3 is 13 residues long.

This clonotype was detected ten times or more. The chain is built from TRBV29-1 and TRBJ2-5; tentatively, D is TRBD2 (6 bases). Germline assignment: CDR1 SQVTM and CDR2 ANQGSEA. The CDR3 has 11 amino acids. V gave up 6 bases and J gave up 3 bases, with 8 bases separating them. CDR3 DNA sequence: TGCAGCGTGCGGACTAAAGAGACCCAGTACTTC. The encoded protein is CSVRTKETQYF.

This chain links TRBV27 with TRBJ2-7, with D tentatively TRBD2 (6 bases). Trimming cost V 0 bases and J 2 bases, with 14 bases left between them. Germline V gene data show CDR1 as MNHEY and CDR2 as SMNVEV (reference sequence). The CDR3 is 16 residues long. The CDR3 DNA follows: TGTGCCAGCAGTTTATCGGGTGTTCAGCGGGCCTACGAGCAGTACTTC. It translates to CASSLSGVQRAYEQYF.

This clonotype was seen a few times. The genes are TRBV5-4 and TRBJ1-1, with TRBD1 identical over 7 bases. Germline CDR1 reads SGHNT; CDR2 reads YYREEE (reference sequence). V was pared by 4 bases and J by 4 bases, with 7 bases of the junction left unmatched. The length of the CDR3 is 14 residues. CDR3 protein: CASSTGQLSTEAFF. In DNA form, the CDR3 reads TGTGCCAGCAGCACGGGACAGTTGAGCACTGAAGCTTTCTTT.

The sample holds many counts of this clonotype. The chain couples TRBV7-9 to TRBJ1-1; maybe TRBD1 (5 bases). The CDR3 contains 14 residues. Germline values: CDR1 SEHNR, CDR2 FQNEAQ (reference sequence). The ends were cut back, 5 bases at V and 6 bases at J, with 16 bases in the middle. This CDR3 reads CASSLSGGKAEAFF. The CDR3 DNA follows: TGTGCCAGCAGCCTGAGTGGGGGGAAGGCTGAAGCTTTCTTT.

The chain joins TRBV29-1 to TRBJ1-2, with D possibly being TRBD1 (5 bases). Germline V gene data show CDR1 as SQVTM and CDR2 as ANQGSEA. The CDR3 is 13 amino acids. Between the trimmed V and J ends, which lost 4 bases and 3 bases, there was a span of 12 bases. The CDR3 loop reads CSVGGTRDYGYTF. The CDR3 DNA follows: TGCAGCGTTGGGGGCACACGGGACTATGGCTACACCTTC.

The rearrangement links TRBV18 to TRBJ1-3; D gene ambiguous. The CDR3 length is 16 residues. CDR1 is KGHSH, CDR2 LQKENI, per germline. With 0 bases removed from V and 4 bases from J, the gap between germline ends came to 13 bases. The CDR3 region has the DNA TGTGCCAGCTCACCACCGGCCCCCGGGAGGGGAAACACCATATATTTT. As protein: CASSPPAPGRGNTIYF.

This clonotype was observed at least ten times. CDR3 in DNA: TGTGCCAGCAGTACAAATCAGCCCCAGCATTTT. Amino acid sequence: CASSTNQPQHF. This chain connects TRBV28 to TRBJ1-5, with unresolved D. The V gene's germline CDR1 is MDHEN and CDR2 SYDVKM. V was pared by 5 bases and J by 4 bases, with 3 bases between. This CDR3 contains 11 residues.

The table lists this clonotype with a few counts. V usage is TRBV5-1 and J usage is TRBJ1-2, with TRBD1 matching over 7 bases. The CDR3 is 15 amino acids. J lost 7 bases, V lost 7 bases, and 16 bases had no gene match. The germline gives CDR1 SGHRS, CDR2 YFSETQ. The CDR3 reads CASLPQPGQAPGYTF. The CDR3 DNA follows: TGCGCCAGCCTACCCCAACCCGGACAGGCTCCTGGCTACACCTTC.